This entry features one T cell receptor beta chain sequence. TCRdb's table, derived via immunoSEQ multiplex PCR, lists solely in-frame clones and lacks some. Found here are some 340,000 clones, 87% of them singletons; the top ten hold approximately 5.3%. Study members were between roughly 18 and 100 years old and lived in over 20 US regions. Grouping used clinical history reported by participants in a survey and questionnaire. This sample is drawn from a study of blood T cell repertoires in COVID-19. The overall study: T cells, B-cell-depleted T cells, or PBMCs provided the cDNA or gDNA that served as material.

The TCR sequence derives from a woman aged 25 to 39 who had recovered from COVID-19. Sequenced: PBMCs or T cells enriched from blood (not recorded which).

CDR3 region: CASRHGQNEQFF. CDR3 nucleotide sequence: TGCGCCAGCAGACACGGACAGAATGAGCAGTTCTTC. This chain uses TRBV10-2 with TRBJ2-1; tentative D call: TRBD1 (6 bases). V was clipped by 6 bases and J by 7 bases, with 10 bases between them. There are 12 residues in the CDR3. Germline V gene sequence: CDR1 WSHSY, CDR2 SAAADI.